This record looks at one T cell receptor beta chain sequence and its context. Trimming cost V 7 bases and J 4 bases; bases outside gene matches: 8. CDR1 is SQVTM and CDR2 is ANQGSEA in the germline V gene. The length of the CDR3 is 13 residues. Some clones are missing from TCRdb's copy, which holds only in-frame ones; the method was immunoSEQ multiplex PCR. This table holds 55,000 to 75,000 clones, about 95% found once. The data were taken from a study of technical replicates of blood from several donors. The chain has TRBV29-1 and TRBJ2-7; 9 bases fit TRBD1. Sequencing was done on a sample of PBMCs. The receptor was isolated from a human donor in good health. Some clones in this sample may be carry-over from other donors' samples. The chain's CDR3 is CSGAAGQGYEQYF. The CDR3 region has the DNA TGCAGCGGCGCGGCTGGACAGGGGTACGAGCAGTACTTC.